One T cell receptor (beta chain) is described in this entry. Its antigen is as yet unknown. The junction does not match germline at one end; this may be a read error. From germline, CDR1 is MNHEY and CDR2 SVGAGI. This CDR3 is 15 amino acids long. In the PCR, 60 Vbeta and 13 Jbeta primers were used. Measured with immunoSEQ multiplex PCR; TCRdb has only the in-frame clones, and not every one. The table shows over 150,000 clones, with 82% occurring only once. The data were taken from a study of cytomegalovirus exposure and HLA in healthy donors. Broader study findings: TCR beta chain V- and J-gene trimming was linked, in a later analysis, to a missense variant in DCLRE1C.

This receptor was taken from a woman aged 45 to 65 in good health and CMV-seropositive. The genes are TRBV6-5 and TRBJ2-1; 10 bases match TRBD1. Sequenced: PBMCs. This CDR3 is CAISVDRGSYNEQFF. The CDR3 nucleotides read TGTGCCATCAGTGTGGACAGGGGGAGCTACAATGAGCAGTTCTTC.